This TCR beta chain was sequenced for a study of naive and memory T cell subsets. General study findings and limits: RNA-based TCR counts may shift with T cell activation and differentiation. No ground truth validated the naive and memory repertoire findings.

This clonotype was detected ten times or more. The antigen remains undetermined. An equimolar mix of two oligonucleotides served as the beta constant-region primer for TRBC1 and TRBC2. An oligonucleotide with the SP2 primer and a 12-nucleotide UMI was ligated to the cDNA 3' end. Four rounds of PCR amplified the ligated cDNA using nested alpha and beta constant-region primers plus SP2. TCRdb independently ran MiXCR on the UMI-ligation and nested PCR reads; one entry per CDR3 protein. The sample has 89,000 or so distinct CDR3 sequences, roughly 14% seen once; the top ten hold roughly 0.9%. With V trimmed by 5 bases and J by 2 bases, 13 bases remained unmatched. Per germline, CDR1 KGHSH and CDR2 LQKENI. There are 17 residues in the CDR3.

The source material was central memory CD4+ T cells from blood. The source is a human donor in good health. V gene TRBV18 combines with J gene TRBJ2-3; 7 nucleotides match TRBD1. The DNA for the CDR3 is TGTGCCAGCTCATCGGACGAGGGGGCGATCGTCACAGATACGCAGTATTTT. Its translation is CASSSDEGAIVTDTQYF.